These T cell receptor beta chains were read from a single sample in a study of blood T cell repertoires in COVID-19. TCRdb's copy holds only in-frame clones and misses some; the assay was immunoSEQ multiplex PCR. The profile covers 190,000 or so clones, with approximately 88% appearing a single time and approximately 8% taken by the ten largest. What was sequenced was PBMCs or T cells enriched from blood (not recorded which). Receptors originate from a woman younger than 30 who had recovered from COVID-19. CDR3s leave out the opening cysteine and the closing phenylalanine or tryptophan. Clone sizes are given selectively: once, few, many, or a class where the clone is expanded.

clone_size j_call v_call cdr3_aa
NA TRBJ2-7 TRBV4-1 ASSLAAGGKYEQY
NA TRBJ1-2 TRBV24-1 ATSDSQENYGYT
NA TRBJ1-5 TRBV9 ASSLDSGNQPQH
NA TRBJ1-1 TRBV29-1 SVAGFNTEAF
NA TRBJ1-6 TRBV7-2 ASSQFEIGSPLH
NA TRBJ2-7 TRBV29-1 SATAGLASYEQY
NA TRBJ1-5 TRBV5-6 ASSLSGGRGNQPQH
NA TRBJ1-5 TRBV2 ASRGGLNQPQH
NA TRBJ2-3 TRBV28 ASSLPSGGWD
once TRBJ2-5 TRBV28 ASSDIGTAQETQY
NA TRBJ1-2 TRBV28 ASSPLGQGYYGYT
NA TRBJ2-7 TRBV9 ASSAGTGPAYEQY
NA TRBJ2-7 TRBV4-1 ASSQETLAGGKGQY